Shown below are 7 T cell receptor beta chains from a single sample sequenced in a study of blood T cell repertoires in COVID-19. Assay: immunoSEQ multiplex PCR; the TCRdb copy retains only in-frame clones and omits some. The sample shows hundreds of thousands of clones, around 90% of them seen only once. The sequenced sample was peripheral blood. The origin of the receptors is a man aged 55-75 years who had recovered from COVID-19.

The J gene is TRBJ1-5, the V gene TRBV27, with TRBD1 matching 7 bases. The ends lost 2 bases at V and 6 bases at J; junction bases unmatched: 1. CDR1 is MNHEY and CDR2 is SMNVEV in the germline V gene (reference sequence). This CDR3 has 13 residues. CDR3 protein: CASSLDRAQPQHF. CDR3 nucleotide sequence: TGTGCCAGCAGTTTAGACAGGGCTCAGCCCCAGCATTTT.

The V call is TRBV3-1 (or the pseudogene TRBV3-2), the J call TRBJ2-3; D perhaps matches TRBD2 (6 bases). Germline V CDR1 and CDR2: LGHDT, YNNKEL (reference sequence). V dropped 1 base and J dropped 1 base, with 9 bases sitting between them. CDR3 length: 15 amino acids. CDR3 sequence: CASSQVERGTDTQYF. The CDR3, as DNA: TGTGCCAGCAGCCAAGTTGAGCGGGGCACAGATACGCAGTATTTT.

The chain carries TRBV4-1 and TRBJ1-4; D is unclear. Trimming shortened V by 4 bases and J by 6 bases, and 15 bases separated the two germline ends. The germline gives CDR1 MGHRA, CDR2 YSYEKL. This CDR3 has 15 amino acids. In DNA form, the CDR3 reads TGCGCCAGCAGCCCACCGACTACAGACCATGAAAAACTGTTTTTT. As protein: CASSPPTTDHEKLFF.

This chain joins TRBV30 and TRBJ2-3, with TRBD2 matching 10 bases. This CDR3 comprises 16 residues. Germline V gene data show CDR1 as GTSNPN and CDR2 as SVGIG (reference sequence). V lost 5 bases and J lost 3; bases outside the gene matches: 11. The CDR3 nucleotides are TGTGCCTGGGGATTGGCGGGACTAGCGAAGACAGATACGCAGTATTTT. Protein: CAWGLAGLAKTDTQYF.

The CDR3 nucleotides are TGCGCCAGCAGCCAAGGGACTAGCGGACCTGCAATCTCCTACAATGAGCAGTTCTTC. It encodes CASSQGTSGPAISYNEQFF. V is TRBV4-1 and J is TRBJ2-1; the match to TRBD2 covers 10 bases. CDR1 MGHRA and CDR2 YSYEKL come from the germline V gene. The CDR3 is made up of 19 amino acids. J gave up 0 bases and V 1 base, and 9 bases lay outside the gene matches.

The chain uses TRBV3-1 (or the pseudogene TRBV3-2) and TRBJ2-1; weak D call: TRBD1 (6 bases). The V gene's germline CDR1 is LGHDT and CDR2 YNNKEL (reference sequence). V was pared by 1 base and J by 2 bases, with 9 bases between. This CDR3 is 15 amino acids long. CDR3 nucleotide sequence: TGTGCCAGCAGCCAAGGGGGACATCCCTACAATGAGCAGTTCTTC. This translates into CASSQGGHPYNEQFF.

The chain uses TRBV6-5 and TRBJ1-3; 7 nucleotides line up with TRBD1. CDR1 and CDR2 (germline): MNHEY, SVGAGI. With 4 bases clipped from V and 8 bases from J, the junction kept 5 bases outside the gene matches. The CDR3 runs to 13 residues. The CDR3 region is CASSLGQTHTIYF. Here the CDR3 DNA reads TGTGCCAGCAGTTTGGGACAGACCCACACCATATATTTT.